What follows is one TCR beta chain and its context. Antigen: not known. Regarding time point: blood 2 weeks post-SBRT. Treatment indicated: 15 Gy SBRT to primary tumor, nephrectomy 4 weeks later. This renal cell carcinoma was of the clear cell type. The V segment lost 5 bases and the J segment 5 bases; nucleotides outside the gene matches: 8. Germline loops: CDR1 PRHDT, CDR2 FYEKMQ (reference sequence). The CDR3 loop spans 14 amino acids. Sequencing used immunoSEQ multiplex PCR; TCRdb keeps in-frame clones, though not all of them. The sample consists of about 150,000 clones, roughly 86% of them appearing once. The sample is drawn from a study of radiation and T cells in renal cell carcinoma. Background on the study: Nephrectomy followed 15 Gy stereotactic body radiation by 4 weeks. Study results and caveats: No pretreatment tumor biopsies were available for baseline clonotypes. In blood, top tumor clones expanded by 2 weeks, shrinking by 4.

Sample: blood, taken from a patient whose treatment included radiotherapy and nephrectomy. The chain combines TRBV13 with TRBJ2-7; TRBD1 matches 8 bases. The sequence was obtained from a woman in her fifties or sixties with renal cell carcinoma. The chain's CDR3 is CASSPRTGLNEQYF. CDR3 DNA sequence: TGTGCCAGCAGCCCCCGGACAGGGTTAAACGAGCAGTACTTC.